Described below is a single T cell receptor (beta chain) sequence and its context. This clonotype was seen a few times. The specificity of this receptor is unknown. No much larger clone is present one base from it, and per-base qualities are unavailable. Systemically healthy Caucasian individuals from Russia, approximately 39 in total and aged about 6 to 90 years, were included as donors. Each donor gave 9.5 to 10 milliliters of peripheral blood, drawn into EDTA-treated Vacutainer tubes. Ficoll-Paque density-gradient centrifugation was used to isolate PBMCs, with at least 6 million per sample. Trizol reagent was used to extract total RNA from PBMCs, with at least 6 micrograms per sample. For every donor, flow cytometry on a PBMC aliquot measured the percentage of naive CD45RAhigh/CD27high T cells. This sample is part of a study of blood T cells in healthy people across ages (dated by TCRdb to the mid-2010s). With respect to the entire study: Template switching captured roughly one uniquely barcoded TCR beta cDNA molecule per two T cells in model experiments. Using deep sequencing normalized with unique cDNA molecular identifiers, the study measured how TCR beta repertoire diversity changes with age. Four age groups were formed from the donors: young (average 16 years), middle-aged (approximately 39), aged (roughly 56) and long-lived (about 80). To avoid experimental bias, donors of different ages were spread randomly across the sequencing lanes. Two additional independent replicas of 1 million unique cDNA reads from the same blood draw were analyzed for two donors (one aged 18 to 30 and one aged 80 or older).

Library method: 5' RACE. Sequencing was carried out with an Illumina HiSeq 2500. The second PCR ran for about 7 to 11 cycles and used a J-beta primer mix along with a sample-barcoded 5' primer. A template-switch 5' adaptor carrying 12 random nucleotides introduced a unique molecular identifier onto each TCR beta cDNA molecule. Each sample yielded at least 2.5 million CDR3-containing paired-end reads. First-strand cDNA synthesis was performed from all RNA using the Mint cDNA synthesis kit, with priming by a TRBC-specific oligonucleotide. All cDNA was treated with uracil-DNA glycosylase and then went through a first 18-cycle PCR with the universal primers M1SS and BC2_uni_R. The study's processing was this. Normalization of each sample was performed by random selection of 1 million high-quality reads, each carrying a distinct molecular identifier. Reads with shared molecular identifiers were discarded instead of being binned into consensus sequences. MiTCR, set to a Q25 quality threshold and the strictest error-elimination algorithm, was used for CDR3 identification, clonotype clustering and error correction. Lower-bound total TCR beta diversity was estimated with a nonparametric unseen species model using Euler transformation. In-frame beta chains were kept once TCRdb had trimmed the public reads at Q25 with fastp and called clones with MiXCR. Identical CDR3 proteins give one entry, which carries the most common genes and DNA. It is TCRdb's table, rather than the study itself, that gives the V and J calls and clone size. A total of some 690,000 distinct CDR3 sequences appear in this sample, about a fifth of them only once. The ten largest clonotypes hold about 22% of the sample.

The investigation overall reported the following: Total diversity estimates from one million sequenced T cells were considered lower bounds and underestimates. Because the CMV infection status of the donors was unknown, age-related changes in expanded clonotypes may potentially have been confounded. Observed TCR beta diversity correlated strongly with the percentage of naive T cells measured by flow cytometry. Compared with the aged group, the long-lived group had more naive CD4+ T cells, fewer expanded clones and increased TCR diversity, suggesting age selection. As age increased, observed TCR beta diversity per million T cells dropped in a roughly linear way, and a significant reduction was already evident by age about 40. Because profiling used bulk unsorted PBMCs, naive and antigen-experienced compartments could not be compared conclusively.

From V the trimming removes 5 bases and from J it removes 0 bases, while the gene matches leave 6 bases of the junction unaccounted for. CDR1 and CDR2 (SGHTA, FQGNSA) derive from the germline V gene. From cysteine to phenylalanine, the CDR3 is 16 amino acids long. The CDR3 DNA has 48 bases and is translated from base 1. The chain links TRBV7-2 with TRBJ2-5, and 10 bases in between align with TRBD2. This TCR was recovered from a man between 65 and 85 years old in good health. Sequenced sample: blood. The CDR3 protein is CASSAPGLAYQETQYF. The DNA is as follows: TGTGCCAGCAGCGCCCCGGGACTAGCGTACCAAGAGACCCAGTACTTC.